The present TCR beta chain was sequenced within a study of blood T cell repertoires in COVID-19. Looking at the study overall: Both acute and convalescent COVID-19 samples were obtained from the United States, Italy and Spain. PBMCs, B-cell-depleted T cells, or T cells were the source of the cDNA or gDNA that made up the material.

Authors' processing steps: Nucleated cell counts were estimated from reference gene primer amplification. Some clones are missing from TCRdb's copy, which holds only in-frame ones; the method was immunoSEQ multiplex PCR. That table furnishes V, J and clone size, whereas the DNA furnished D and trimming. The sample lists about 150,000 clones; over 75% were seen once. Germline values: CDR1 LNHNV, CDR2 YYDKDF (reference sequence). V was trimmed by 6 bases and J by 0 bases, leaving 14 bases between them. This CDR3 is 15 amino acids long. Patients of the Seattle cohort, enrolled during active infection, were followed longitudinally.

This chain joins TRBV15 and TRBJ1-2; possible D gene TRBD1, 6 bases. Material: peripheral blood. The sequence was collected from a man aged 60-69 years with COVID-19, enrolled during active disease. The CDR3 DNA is TGTGCCACCAGGGGGGCGGGCGTTACTAACTATGGCTACACCTTC. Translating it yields CATRGAGVTNYGYTF.